Presented here are 14 T cell receptor beta chains from one specimen sequenced in a study of shared clonotypes between healthy human individuals. Libraries were prepared by immunoSEQ multiplex PCR; TCRdb keeps only in-frame clonotypes and omits some of them. Of some 2.3 million clones in the sample, approximately 95% are singletons; the top ten hold 0.39%. The material sequenced was naive CD4+ T cells from PBMCs. Indicated subset: CD45RA+ positively selected. These receptors were collected from a man younger than 35 in good health. Some clones in this sample may be carry-over from other donors' samples.

This clone appeared a few times. The chain recombines TRBV10-3 with TRBJ1-2; D possibly corresponds to TRBD1 (6 bases). Germline-derived CDR1 and CDR2 are ENHRY and SYGVKD. V was clipped by 3 bases and J by 4 bases, with 12 bases between them. The CDR3 is 14 residues long. Here the CDR3 DNA reads TGTGCCATCAGTGACTTGTGGACAGCCTATGGCTACACCTTC. Translated, it gives CAISDLWTAYGYTF.

The chain recombines TRBV7-6 with TRBJ2-3; D might be TRBD1 (5 bases). The germline V gene has CDR1 SGHVS and CDR2 FNYEAQ. Between the trimmed V and J ends, which lost 3 bases and 3 bases, there was a span of 16 bases. The CDR3 extends over 16 amino acids. The CDR3 region has the DNA TGTGCCAGCAGCTTCCGTCAGGGAAGTAGGACAGATACGCAGTATTTT. Amino acid sequence: CASSFRQGSRTDTQYF.

Worth noting for this clone: A junction boundary mismatches the germline segment, possibly from a read error. The chain joins TRBV11-2 to TRBJ2-3; D may be TRBD1 (6 bases). The CDR3 runs 14 residues. From germline, CDR1 is SGHAT and CDR2 FQNNGV. The CDR3 region has the DNA TGTGCCAGCAGCCTAGACAGGATCCCAGATACGCAGTATTTT. The encoded protein is CASSLDRIPDTQYF.

With regard to this clone: This specimen includes other DNA sequences encoding the same CDR3. The CDR3 reads CASSSRDRGLGYTF. DNA of the CDR3: TGTGCCAGCAGTTCGCGAGACAGGGGGCTTGGCTACACCTTC. V and J are TRBV6-5 and TRBJ1-2; 10 bases match TRBD1. The V gene end was trimmed by 4 bases and the J gene end by 7 bases; junction bases not matched to a gene: 6. Per germline, CDR1 MNHEY and CDR2 SVGAGI. This CDR3 contains 14 residues.

This clone was recorded a few times. This rearrangement joins TRBV30 to TRBJ1-2; D perhaps matches TRBD1 (5 bases). V was shortened by 3 bases and J by 7 bases, with 12 bases between the two germline ends. CDR1 and CDR2 from the germline V gene are GTSNPN and SVGIG (reference sequence). The CDR3 totals 12 residues. DNA for the CDR3: TGTGCCTGGAGGGCAGGGCAGGCTGGCTACACCTTC. Translation: CAWRAGQAGYTF. The variable domain in full, with the rest retrieved from reference TRBV30 and TRBJ1-2, is SQTIHQWPATLVQPVGSPLSLECTVEGTSNPNLYWYRQAAGRGLQLLFYSVGIGQISSEVPQNLSASRPQDRQFILSSKKLLLSDSGFYLCAWRAGQAGYTFGSGTRLTVV.

This chain links TRBV5-4 with TRBJ2-7, with unresolved D. V was clipped by 7 bases and J by 3 bases, with 20 bases between them. The CDR3 loop spans 15 amino acids. Germline CDR1 and CDR2: SGHNT and YYREEE (reference sequence). This CDR3 reads CASRRGTNTDYEQYF. CDR3 nucleotides: TGTGCCAGCCGCCGAGGTACCAATACCGACTACGAGCAGTACTTC. Together with reference TRBV5-4 and TRBJ2-7, the CDR3 gives the full variable domain: ETGVTQSPTHLIKTRGQQVTLRCSSQSGHNTVSWYQQALGQGPQFIFQYYREEENGRGNFPPRFSGLQFPNYSSELNVNALELDDSALYLCASRRGTNTDYEQYFGPGTRLTVT.

The chain is built from TRBV4-1 and TRBJ1-2; maybe TRBD1 (6 bases). V lost 4 bases to trimming and J lost 2 bases, with 17 bases between them. The germline V gene encodes CDR1 MGHRA and CDR2 YSYEKL. CDR3 length equals 16 residues. The CDR3 loop reads CASSRNRQERNYGYTF. For the CDR3, the DNA is TGCGCCAGCAGCCGAAACCGACAGGAACGGAACTATGGCTACACCTTC.

CDR3 sequence: CASSPDLGYTEAFF. For the CDR3, the DNA is TGTGCCAGCAGCCCCGATTTGGGTTACACTGAAGCTTTCTTT. V and J are TRBV14 and TRBJ1-1; D is uncertain. CDR3 size: 14 residues. V dropped 4 bases and J dropped 3 bases, with 12 bases sitting between them. Germline V gene sequence: CDR1 SGHDN, CDR2 FVKESK. The full variable domain, with the rest looked up from reference TRBV14 and TRBJ1-1, is EAGVTQFPSHSVIEKGQTVTLRCDPISGHDNLYWYRRVMGKEIKFLLHFVKESKQDESGMPNNRFLAERTGGTYSTLKVQPAELEDSGVYFCASSPDLGYTEAFFGQGTRLTVV.

The chain is built from TRBV7-2 and TRBJ2-3, with 7 positions matching TRBD2. CDR1 and CDR2 (germline): SGHTA, FQGNSA. This CDR3 spans 16 amino acids. Losses at the gene ends were 0 bases for V and 5 bases for J; bases not matched to a gene: 8. DNA of the CDR3: TGTGCCAGCAGCTTAGCCCGAACGCCGGGGGGAGATACGCAGTATTTT. It specifies CASSLARTPGGDTQYF. Variable domain in full (rest from reference TRBV7-2 and TRBJ2-3): GAGVSQSPSNKVTEKGKDVELRCDPISGHTALYWYRQSLGQGLEFLIYFQGNSAPDKSGLPSDRFSAERTGGSVSTLTIQRTQQEDSAVYLCASSLARTPGGDTQYFGPGTRLTVL.

The chain recombines TRBV28 with TRBJ2-1; the match to TRBD1 covers 10 bases. Per the germline V gene, CDR1 is MDHEN and CDR2 is SYDVKM. Trimming cost V 5 bases and J 0 bases; bases outside gene matches: 4. The CDR3 totals 16 residues. CDR3 amino acids: CASSTGQGGSYNEQFF. The CDR3 coding sequence is TGTGCCAGCAGTACCGGACAGGGGGGCTCCTACAATGAGCAGTTCTTC.

CDR3: CASSVGTDTQYF. In nucleotides, the CDR3 is TGTGCCAGCAGCGTCGGCACAGATACGCAGTATTTT. The chain combines TRBV7-9 with TRBJ2-3; no firm D call. The CDR3 totals 12 residues. V gave up 5 bases and J gave up 1 base, with 4 bases separating them. In germline, CDR1 is SEHNR, CDR2 FQNEAQ (reference sequence).

The genes are TRBV27 and TRBJ1-1; maybe TRBD1 (5 bases). The CDR3 loop spans 13 amino acids. Germline assignment: CDR1 MNHEY and CDR2 SMNVEV (reference sequence). The ends were cut back, 6 bases at V and 0 bases at J, with 8 bases in the middle. CDR3 loop: CASRATVNTEAFF. CDR3 nucleotides: TGTGCCAGCAGGGCGACAGTGAACACTGAAGCTTTCTTT.

V gene TRBV18 combines with J gene TRBJ1-3; 12 bases match TRBD1. The CDR3 extends over 18 amino acids. Unmatched junction bases numbered 10, after V lost 4 bases and J lost 3 bases. The germline CDR1 and CDR2 sequences are KGHSH and LQKENI. CDR3 protein: CASSLSGTGGSNGNTIYF. The CDR3 DNA reads TGTGCCAGCTCACTGTCCGGGACAGGGGGCTCTAATGGAAACACCATATATTTT.

The chain has TRBV6-6 and TRBJ1-1, with unresolved D. V was shortened by 5 bases and J by 1 base, with 8 bases between the two germline ends. The CDR3 runs 13 residues. Germline CDR1 and CDR2: MNHNY and SVGAGI (reference sequence). CDR3 in amino acids: CASSMLPNTEAFF. CDR3 coding DNA: TGTGCCAGCAGTATGCTTCCGAACACTGAAGCTTTCTTT.